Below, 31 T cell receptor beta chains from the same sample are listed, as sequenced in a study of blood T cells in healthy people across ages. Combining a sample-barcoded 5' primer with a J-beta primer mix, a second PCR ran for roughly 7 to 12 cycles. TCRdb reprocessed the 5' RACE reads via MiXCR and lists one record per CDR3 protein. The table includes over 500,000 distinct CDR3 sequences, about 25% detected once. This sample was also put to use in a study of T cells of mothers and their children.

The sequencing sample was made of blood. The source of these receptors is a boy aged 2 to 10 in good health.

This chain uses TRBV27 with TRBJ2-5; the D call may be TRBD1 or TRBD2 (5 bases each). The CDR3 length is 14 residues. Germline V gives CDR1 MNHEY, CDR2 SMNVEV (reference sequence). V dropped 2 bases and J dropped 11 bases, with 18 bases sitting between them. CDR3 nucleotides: TGTGCCAGCAGTTTAGGGGACGGCCTAGGTGAGCAGTACTTC. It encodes CASSLGDGLGEQYF.

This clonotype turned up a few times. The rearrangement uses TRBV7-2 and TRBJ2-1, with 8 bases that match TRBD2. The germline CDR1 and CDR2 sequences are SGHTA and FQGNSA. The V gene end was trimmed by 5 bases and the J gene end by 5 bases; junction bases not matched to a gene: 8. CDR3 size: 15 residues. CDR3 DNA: TGTACCAGCAGCATACTAGCGGAGGGGGACAATGAGCAGTTCTTC. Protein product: CTSSILAEGDNEQFF.

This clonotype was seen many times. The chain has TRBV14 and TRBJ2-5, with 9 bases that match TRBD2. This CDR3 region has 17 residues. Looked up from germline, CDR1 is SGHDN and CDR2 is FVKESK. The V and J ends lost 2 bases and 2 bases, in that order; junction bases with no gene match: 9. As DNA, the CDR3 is TGTGCCAGCAGCCAAAGAAGAGGTCTAGCGGGGCAAGAGACCCAGTACTTC. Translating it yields CASSQRRGLAGQETQYF.

Here the CDR3 DNA reads TGTGCCAGCAGTGAAGGTCCCGGAGGGACCCAGTACTTC. It specifies CASSEGPGGTQYF. The chain combines TRBV2 with TRBJ2-5, with D perhaps TRBD2 (5 bases). The CDR3 is made up of 13 amino acids. With 1 base removed from V and 7 bases from J, the gap between germline ends came to 10 bases. Germline V gene data show CDR1 as SNHLY and CDR2 as FYNNEI.

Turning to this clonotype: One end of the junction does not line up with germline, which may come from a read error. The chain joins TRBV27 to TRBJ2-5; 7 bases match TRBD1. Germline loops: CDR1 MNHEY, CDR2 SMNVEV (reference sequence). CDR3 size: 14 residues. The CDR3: CASSLIGGPLKEFF. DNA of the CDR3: TGTGCCAGCAGTTTAATAGGGGGCCCCCTCAAGGAGTTCTTC.

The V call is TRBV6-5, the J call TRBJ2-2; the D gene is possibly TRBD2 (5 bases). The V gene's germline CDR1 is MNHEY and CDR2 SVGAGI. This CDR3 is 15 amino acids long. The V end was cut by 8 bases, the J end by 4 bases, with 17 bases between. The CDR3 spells CASGPSGVTTGELFF. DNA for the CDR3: TGTGCCAGCGGGCCCTCCGGGGTGACCACCGGGGAGCTGTTTTTT.

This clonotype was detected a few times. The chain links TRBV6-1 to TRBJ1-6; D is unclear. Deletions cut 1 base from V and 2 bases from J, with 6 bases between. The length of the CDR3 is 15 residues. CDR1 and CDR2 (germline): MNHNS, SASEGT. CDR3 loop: CASSEEYPYNSPLHF. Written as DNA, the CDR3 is TGTGCCAGCAGTGAAGAGTACCCCTATAATTCACCCCTCCACTTT.

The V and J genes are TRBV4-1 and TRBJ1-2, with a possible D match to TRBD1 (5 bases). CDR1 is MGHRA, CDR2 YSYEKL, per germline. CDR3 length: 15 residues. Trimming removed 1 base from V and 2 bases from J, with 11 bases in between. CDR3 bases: TGCGCCAGCAGCCAAGGCTACAGGTTGAACTATGGCTACACCTTC. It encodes CASSQGYRLNYGYTF.

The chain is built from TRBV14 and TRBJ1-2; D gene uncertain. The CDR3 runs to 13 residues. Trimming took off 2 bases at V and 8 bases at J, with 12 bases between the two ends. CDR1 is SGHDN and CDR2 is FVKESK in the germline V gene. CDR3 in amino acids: CASSQRSGWGYTF. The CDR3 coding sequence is TGTGCCAGCAGCCAACGGTCAGGTTGGGGCTACACCTTC.

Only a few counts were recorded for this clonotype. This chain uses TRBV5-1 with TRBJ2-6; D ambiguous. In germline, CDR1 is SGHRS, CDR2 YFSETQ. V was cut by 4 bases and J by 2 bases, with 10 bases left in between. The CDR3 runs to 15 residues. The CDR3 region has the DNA TGCGCCAGCAGCCCGGTTAACACTGGGGCCAACGTCCTGACTTTC. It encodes CASSPVNTGANVLTF.

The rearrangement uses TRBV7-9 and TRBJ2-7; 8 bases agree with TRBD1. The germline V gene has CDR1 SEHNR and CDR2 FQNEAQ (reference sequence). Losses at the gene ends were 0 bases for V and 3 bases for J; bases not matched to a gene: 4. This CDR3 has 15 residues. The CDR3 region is CASSLAWTGNYEQYF. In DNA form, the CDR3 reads TGTGCCAGCAGCTTAGCCTGGACAGGGAACTACGAGCAGTACTTC.

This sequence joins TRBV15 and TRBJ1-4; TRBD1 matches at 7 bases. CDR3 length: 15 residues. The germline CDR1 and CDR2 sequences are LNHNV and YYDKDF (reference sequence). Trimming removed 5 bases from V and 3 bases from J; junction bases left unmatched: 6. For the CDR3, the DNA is TGTGCCACCAGCCTAGCCAGGGGGGCTAATGAAAAACTGTTTTTT. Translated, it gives CATSLARGANEKLFF.

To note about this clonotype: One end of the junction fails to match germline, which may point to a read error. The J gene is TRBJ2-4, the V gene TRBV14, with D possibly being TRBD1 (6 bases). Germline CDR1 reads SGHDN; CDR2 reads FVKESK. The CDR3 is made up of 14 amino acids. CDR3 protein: CAGSQEQGANIQYF. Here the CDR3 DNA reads TGTGCCGGCAGCCAAGAACAGGGCGCAAACATTCAGTACTTC.

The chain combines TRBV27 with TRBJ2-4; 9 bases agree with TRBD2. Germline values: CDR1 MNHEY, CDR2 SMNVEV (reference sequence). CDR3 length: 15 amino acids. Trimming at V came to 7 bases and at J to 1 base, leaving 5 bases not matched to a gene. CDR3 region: CASMRSGGAKNIQYF. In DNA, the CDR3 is TGTGCCAGCATGAGAAGCGGGGGGGCCAAAAACATTCAGTACTTC.

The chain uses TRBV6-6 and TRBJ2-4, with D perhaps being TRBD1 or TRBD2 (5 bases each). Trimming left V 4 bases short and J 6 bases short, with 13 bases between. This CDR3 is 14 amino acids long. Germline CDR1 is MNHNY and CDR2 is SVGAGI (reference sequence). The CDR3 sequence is CASSWPGRGNIQYF. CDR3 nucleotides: TGTGCCAGCAGTTGGCCGGGACGGGGAAACATTCAGTACTTC.

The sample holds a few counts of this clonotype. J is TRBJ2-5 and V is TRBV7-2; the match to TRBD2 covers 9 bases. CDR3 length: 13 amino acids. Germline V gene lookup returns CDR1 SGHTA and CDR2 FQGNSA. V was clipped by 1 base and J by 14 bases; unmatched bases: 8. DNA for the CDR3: TGTGCCAGCAGCTTAGGTCGGCGGGAGGGTGGATACTTC. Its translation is CASSLGRREGGYF.

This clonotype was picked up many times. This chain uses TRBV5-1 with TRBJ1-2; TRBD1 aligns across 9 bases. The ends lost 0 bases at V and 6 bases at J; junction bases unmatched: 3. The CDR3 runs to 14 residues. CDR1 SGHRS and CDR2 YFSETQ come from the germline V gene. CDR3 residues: CASSLGGTGNGYTF. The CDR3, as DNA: TGCGCCAGCAGCTTGGGGGGGACAGGGAATGGCTACACCTTC.

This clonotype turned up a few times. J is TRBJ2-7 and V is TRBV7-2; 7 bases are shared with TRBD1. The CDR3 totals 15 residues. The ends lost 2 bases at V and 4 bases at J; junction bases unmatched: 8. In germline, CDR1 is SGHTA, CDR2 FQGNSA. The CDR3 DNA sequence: TGTGCCAGCAGCTTAAGGAATGGACAGGTTTACGAGCAGTACTTC. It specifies CASSLRNGQVYEQYF.

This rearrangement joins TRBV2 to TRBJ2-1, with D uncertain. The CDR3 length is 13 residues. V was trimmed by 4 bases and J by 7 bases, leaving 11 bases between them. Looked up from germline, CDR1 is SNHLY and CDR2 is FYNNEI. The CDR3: CASSVGWLNEQFF. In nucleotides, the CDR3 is TGTGCCAGCAGTGTAGGTTGGCTAAATGAGCAGTTCTTC.

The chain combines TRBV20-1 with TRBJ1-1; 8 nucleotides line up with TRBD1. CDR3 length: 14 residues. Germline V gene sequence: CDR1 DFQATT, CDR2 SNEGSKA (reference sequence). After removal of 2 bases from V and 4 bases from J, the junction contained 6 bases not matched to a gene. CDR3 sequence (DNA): TGCAGTGCTAGAACGGCAGGGGGCGTCACTGAAGCTTTCTTT. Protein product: CSARTAGGVTEAFF.

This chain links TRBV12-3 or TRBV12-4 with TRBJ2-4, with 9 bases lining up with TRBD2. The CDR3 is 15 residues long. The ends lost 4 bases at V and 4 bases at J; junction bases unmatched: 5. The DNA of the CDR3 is TGTGCCAGCAGTTCCCCCAGCGGGGGGAAAAACATTCAGTACTTC. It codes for CASSSPSGGKNIQYF.

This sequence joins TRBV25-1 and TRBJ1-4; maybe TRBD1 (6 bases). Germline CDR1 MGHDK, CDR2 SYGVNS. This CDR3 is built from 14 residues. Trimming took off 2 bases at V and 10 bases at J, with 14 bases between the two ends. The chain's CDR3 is CASSETGLGGKLFF. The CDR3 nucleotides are TGTGCCAGCAGTGAAACAGGGCTAGGGGGAAAACTGTTTTTT.

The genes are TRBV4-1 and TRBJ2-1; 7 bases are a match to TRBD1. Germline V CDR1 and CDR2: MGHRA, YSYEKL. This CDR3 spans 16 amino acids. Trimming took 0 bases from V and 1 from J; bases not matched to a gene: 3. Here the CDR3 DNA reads TGCGCCAGCAGCCAAGATGCCAGGGGGTCCTACAATGAGCAGTTCTTC. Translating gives CASSQDARGSYNEQFF.

The CDR3 DNA sequence: TGTGCCAGCAGCCCGGCCCAGAGAGAGACCCAGTACTTC. The encoded protein is CASSPAQRETQYF. The chain has TRBV7-9 and TRBJ2-5; D ambiguous. Germline CDR1 SEHNR, CDR2 FQNEAQ (reference sequence). The CDR3 runs to 13 residues. Trimming cost V 5 bases and J 4 bases, with 11 bases left between them. Filled out from reference TRBV7-9 and TRBJ2-5, the complete variable domain reads DTGVSQNPRHKITKRGQNVTFRCDPISEHNRLYWYRQTLGQGPEFLTYFQNEAQLEKSRLLSDRFSAERPKGSFSTLEIQRTEQGDSAMYLCASSPAQRETQYFGPGTRLLVL.

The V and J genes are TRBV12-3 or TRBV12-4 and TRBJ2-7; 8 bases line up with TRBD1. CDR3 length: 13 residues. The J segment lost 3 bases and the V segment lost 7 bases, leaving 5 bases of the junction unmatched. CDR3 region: CASTAGQGYEQYF. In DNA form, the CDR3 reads TGTGCCAGCACAGCCGGACAGGGCTACGAGCAGTACTTC.

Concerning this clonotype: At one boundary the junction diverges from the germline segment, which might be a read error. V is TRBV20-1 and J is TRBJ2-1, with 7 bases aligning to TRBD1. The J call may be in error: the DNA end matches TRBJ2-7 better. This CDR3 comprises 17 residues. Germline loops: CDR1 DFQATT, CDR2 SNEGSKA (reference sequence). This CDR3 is CSARGSFPDRNYYGQYF. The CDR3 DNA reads TGCAGTGCTAGAGGTAGCTTCCCGGACAGGAACTACTACGGGCAGTACTTC.

CDR3 bases: TGCAGTGCTAGTGGCCTAGCGGGATGGAATGAGCAGTTCTTC. It translates to CSASGLAGWNEQFF. J is TRBJ2-1 and V is TRBV20-1, with 9 bases matching TRBD2. The CDR3 loop spans 14 amino acids. CDR1 is DFQATT and CDR2 is SNEGSKA in the germline V gene (reference sequence). After removal of 3 bases from V and 7 bases from J, the junction contained 7 bases not matched to a gene.

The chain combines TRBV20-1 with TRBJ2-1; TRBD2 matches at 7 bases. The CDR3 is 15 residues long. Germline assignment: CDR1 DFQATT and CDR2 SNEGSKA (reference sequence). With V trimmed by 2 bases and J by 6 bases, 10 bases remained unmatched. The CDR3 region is CSARPLGGGRNEQFF. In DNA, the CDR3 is TGCAGTGCTAGACCGTTAGGCGGGGGACGCAATGAGCAGTTCTTC.

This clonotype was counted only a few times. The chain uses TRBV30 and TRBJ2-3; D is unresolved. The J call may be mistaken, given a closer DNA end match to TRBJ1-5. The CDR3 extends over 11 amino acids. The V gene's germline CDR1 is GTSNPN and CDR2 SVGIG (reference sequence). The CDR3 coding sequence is TGTGCCTGGAGTTTGGGGAATACGCAGCATTTT. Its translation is CAWSLGNTQHF.

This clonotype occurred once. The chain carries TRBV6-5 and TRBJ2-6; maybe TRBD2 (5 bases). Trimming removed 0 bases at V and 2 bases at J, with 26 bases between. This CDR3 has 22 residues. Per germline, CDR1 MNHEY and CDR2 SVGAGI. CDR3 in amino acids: CASSYSSRSGRGRWTGANVLTF. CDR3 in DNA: TGTGCCAGCAGTTACTCTTCCCGAAGTGGTCGGGGTCGCTGGACTGGGGCCAACGTCCTGACTTTC.

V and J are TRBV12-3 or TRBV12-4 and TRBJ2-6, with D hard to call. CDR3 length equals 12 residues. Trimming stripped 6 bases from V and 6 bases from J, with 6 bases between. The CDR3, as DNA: TGTGCCAGCAGGGCGGAGGCCAACGTCCTGACTTTC. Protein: CASRAEANVLTF.